The T cell receptor beta chain described here comes from a study of vaccination effects on CD4 cells after COVID-19. As regards this clone: Antigen specificity is unknown.

Sequencing was preceded by expansion of antigen-specific CD4+ T cells with viral peptide pools in the ViraFEST assay. Isolating CD4+ T cells followed approximately nine days of culture. The participants, recipients of two vaccine doses, got either BNT162b2 or mRNA-1273. Cultures got half-medium changes with IL-2 on days 3 and 7. Clones were read by immunoSEQ multiplex PCR, and TCRdb kept only the in-frame ones, dropping some. The table lists roughly 24,000 clones, approximately 80% of them singletons, with roughly 6% in the top ten. This sample comprised CD4+ T cells from PBMCs cultured with SARS-CoV-2 spike peptides, obtained after COVID-19 vaccination. The receptor was isolated from a human donor who received a COVID-19 vaccine. Some clones in this sample may be carry-over from other donors' samples.

CDR3 nucleotide sequence: TGTGCCACCAGTGATCAACGTACTAGCGGGGGGGCTCGCTACAATGAGCAGTTCTTC. Residues: CATSDQRTSGGARYNEQFF. This chain uses TRBV24-1 with TRBJ2-1, with 13 bases aligning to TRBD2. V lost 3 bases to trimming and J lost 3 bases; unmatched junction nucleotides: 10. Germline V gene sequence: CDR1 KGHDR, CDR2 SFDVKD. The CDR3 is 19 residues long.